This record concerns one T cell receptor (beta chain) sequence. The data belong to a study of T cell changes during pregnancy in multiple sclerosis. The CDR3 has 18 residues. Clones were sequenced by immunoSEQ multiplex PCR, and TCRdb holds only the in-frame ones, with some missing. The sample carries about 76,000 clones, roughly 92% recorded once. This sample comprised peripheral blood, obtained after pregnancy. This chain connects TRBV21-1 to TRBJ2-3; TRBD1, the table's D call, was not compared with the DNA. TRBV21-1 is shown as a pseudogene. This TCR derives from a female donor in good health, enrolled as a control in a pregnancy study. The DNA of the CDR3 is TGTGCCAGCAGCAAAACGCAGGGACAGAGGGGGGCGAAGGATACGCAGTATTTT. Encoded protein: CASSKTQGQRGAKDTQYF.